This passage covers 17 T cell receptor beta chains from one sample sequenced in a study of shared clonotypes between healthy human individuals. Naive CD8 isolation took CD45RO-negative cells positively selected for CCR7 and excluded terminally differentiated effector memory CD45RA+ cells. Here immunoSEQ multiplex PCR was the method, and the copy in TCRdb shows in-frame clones only, minus some. The profile covers around 1,900,000 clones, with 85% to 95% appearing a single time and around 1.7% taken by the ten largest. Sequenced input: naive CD8+ T cells from PBMCs. These receptors were taken from a man younger than 30 in good health. Some clones in this sample may be carry-over from other donors' samples.

V is TRBV28 and J is TRBJ2-5; 8 nucleotides match TRBD2. V dropped 6 bases and J dropped 2; count of bases not matched to a gene: 8. Germline V CDR1 and CDR2: MDHEN, SYDVKM. The CDR3 has 15 amino acids. The CDR3 bases are TGTGCCAGCAGCCTTACTAGCGGTCTACAAGAGACCCAGTACTTC. Encoded protein: CASSLTSGLQETQYF.

This chain links TRBV13 with TRBJ2-3, with TRBD1 as a possible D gene (6 bases). The germline V gene has CDR1 PRHDT and CDR2 FYEKMQ (reference sequence). The V and J ends lost 3 bases and 4 bases respectively, with 14 bases between them. This CDR3 spans 15 amino acids. Here the CDR3 reads CASSLTGSGADTQYF. The CDR3 DNA follows: TGTGCCAGCAGCTTGACAGGTTCAGGAGCAGATACGCAGTATTTT.

This clone appeared a few times. The CDR3 loop reads CASSLQVGQPQHF. CDR3 nucleotides: TGTGCCAGCAGCTTACAGGTGGGTCAGCCCCAGCATTTT. The J gene is TRBJ1-5, the V gene TRBV11-2; no clear D. In germline, CDR1 is SGHAT, CDR2 FQNNGV. The V and J ends lost 2 bases and 6 bases respectively, with 8 bases between them. The CDR3 contains 13 residues.

This chain uses TRBV9 with TRBJ2-1, with 14 bases identical to TRBD2. From germline, CDR1 is SGDLS and CDR2 YYNGEE. After removal of 3 bases from V and 7 bases from J, the junction contained 9 bases not matched to a gene. This CDR3 spans 17 amino acids. The CDR3 sequence: CASSDRLAGGPGNEQFF. In DNA form, the CDR3 reads TGTGCCAGCAGCGATAGACTAGCGGGAGGGCCGGGGAATGAGCAGTTCTTC.

The chain has TRBV19 and TRBJ1-2; TRBD1 might be the D (5 bases). V was trimmed by 2 bases and J by 4 bases, leaving 14 bases between them. Germline CDR1 and CDR2: LNHDA and SQIVND (reference sequence). This CDR3 has 15 residues. The CDR3 reads CASSIPDSVVYGYTF. CDR3 nucleotides: TGTGCCAGTAGTATACCCGACAGCGTGGTCTATGGCTACACCTTC.

The chain joins TRBV11-2 to TRBJ2-1, with a tentative D call TRBD2 (5 bases). This CDR3 has 15 residues. CDR1 is SGHAT, CDR2 FQNNGV, per germline. The ends were cut back, 1 base at V and 9 bases at J, with 16 bases in the middle. The CDR3 protein is CASSLGLTKAGEQFF. As DNA, the CDR3 is TGTGCCAGCAGCTTAGGGCTGACCAAGGCGGGTGAGCAGTTCTTC. Full variable domain (outside the CDR3, taken from reference TRBV11-2 and TRBJ2-1): EAGVAQSPRYKIIEKRQSVAFWCNPISGHATLYWYQQILGQGPKLLIQFQNNGVVDDSQLPKDRFSAERLKGVDSTLKIQPAKLEDSAVYLCASSLGLTKAGEQFFGPGTRLTVL.

The rearrangement uses TRBV11-2 and TRBJ2-5; tentatively, D is TRBD1 or TRBD2 (5 bases each). Trimming left V 2 bases short and J 0 bases short, with 10 bases between. This CDR3 spans 15 amino acids. Germline CDR1 SGHAT, CDR2 FQNNGV. Written as DNA, the CDR3 is TGTGCCAGCAGCTTATCGTGGGGGTACCAAGAGACCCAGTACTTC. This translates into CASSLSWGYQETQYF.

For this clone: This sample also contains other DNA sequences that code for the same CDR3. The chain employs TRBV27 and TRBJ2-1; perhaps D is TRBD1 or TRBD2 (5 bases each). Germline CDR1 MNHEY, CDR2 SMNVEV (reference sequence). This CDR3 spans 13 amino acids. Deletions cut 5 bases from V and 2 bases from J, with 7 bases between. The CDR3 region is CASSRGPYNEQFF. The CDR3 DNA reads as TGTGCCAGCAGTAGGGGACCCTACAATGAGCAGTTCTTC.

On this clone: The same CDR3 also results from other DNA sequences found in this sample. The chain carries TRBV13 and TRBJ1-2; 7 bases line up with TRBD1. With V trimmed by 0 bases and J by 2 bases, 0 bases remained unmatched. This CDR3 contains 14 residues. Germline CDR1 is PRHDT and CDR2 is FYEKMQ (reference sequence). CDR3 in amino acids: CASSLGQGNYGYTF. For the CDR3, the DNA is TGTGCCAGCAGCTTAGGACAGGGGAACTATGGCTACACCTTC.

This chain connects TRBV4-1 to TRBJ2-3, with TRBD2 identical over 10 bases. This CDR3 spans 15 amino acids. Germline-derived CDR1 and CDR2 are MGHRA and YSYEKL. The J segment lost 4 bases and the V segment lost 6 bases, leaving 7 bases of the junction unmatched. CDR3 nucleotide sequence: TGCGCCAGCAGACAAAGCGGGAGGGTGTCAGATACGCAGTATTTT. Amino acids: CASRQSGRVSDTQYF.

Points on this clone: Other DNA sequences in this specimen translate into the identical CDR3. This sequence joins TRBV6-1 and TRBJ2-7; D is unclear. The V end was cut by 6 bases, the J end by 4 bases, with 4 bases between. The CDR3 has 10 amino acids. Germline CDR1 and CDR2: MNHNS and SASEGT. CDR3 sequence: CASRGYEQYF. DNA of the CDR3: TGTGCCAGCAGGGGGTACGAGCAGTACTTC.

J is TRBJ1-1 and V is TRBV15; weak D call: TRBD1 (5 bases). Germline CDR1 LNHNV, CDR2 YYDKDF (reference sequence). This CDR3 has 16 residues. V was cut by 2 bases and J by 1 base, with 14 bases left in between. The CDR3, as DNA: TGTGCCACCAGCAGACGTCCTCGGGGCCAGAACACTGAAGCTTTCTTT. This gives the protein CATSRRPRGQNTEAFF.

The V and J genes are TRBV30 and TRBJ1-4; 7 bases line up with TRBD1. J gave up 0 bases and V 5 bases, and 6 bases lay outside the gene matches. CDR1 is GTSNPN and CDR2 is SVGIG in the germline V gene (reference sequence). The CDR3 extends over 15 amino acids. CDR3 loop: CAWVRTGATNEKLFF. The CDR3 DNA follows: TGTGCCTGGGTCCGGACAGGCGCAACTAATGAAAAACTGTTTTTT.

This clone was seen only once. Distinct nucleotide sequences in the sample also encode this CDR3. The chain carries TRBV27 and TRBJ1-1; 8 positions match TRBD1. With 3 bases clipped from V and 0 bases from J, the junction kept 3 bases outside the gene matches. The CDR3 has 15 amino acids. The germline CDR1 and CDR2 sequences are MNHEY and SMNVEV (reference sequence). DNA for the CDR3: TGTGCCAGCAGTTTTACAGGGGGGGTGAACACTGAAGCTTTCTTT. Its translation is CASSFTGGVNTEAFF.

The chain couples TRBV10-3 to TRBJ2-3, with D possibly being TRBD1 (5 bases). In germline, CDR1 is ENHRY, CDR2 SYGVKD. This CDR3 spans 14 amino acids. Trimming took 6 bases from V and 0 from J, leaving 10 bases between them. In DNA, the CDR3 is TGTGCCATCAGATCAGGGCCTAGCACAGATACGCAGTATTTT. This translates into CAIRSGPSTDTQYF.

In regard to this clone: This specimen includes other DNA sequences encoding the same CDR3. The chain employs TRBV30 and TRBJ2-2; 7 positions match TRBD1. With V trimmed by 5 bases and J by 3 bases, 0 bases remained unmatched. Germline V gene lookup returns CDR1 GTSNPN and CDR2 SVGIG (reference sequence). CDR3 length: 12 amino acids. CDR3 DNA: TGTGCCTGGGACAGGGACACCGGGGAGCTGTTTTTT. It is translated as CAWDRDTGELFF.

V and J are TRBV5-5 and TRBJ1-1; D ambiguous. The CDR3 loop spans 16 amino acids. V gave up 1 base and J gave up 5 bases, with 18 bases separating them. The germline gives CDR1 SGHKS, CDR2 YYEKEE (reference sequence). CDR3 coding DNA: TGTGCCAGCAGCTTGCTCTTAATCGGGGAGGAGACTGAAGCTTTCTTT. This translates into CASSLLLIGEETEAFF.